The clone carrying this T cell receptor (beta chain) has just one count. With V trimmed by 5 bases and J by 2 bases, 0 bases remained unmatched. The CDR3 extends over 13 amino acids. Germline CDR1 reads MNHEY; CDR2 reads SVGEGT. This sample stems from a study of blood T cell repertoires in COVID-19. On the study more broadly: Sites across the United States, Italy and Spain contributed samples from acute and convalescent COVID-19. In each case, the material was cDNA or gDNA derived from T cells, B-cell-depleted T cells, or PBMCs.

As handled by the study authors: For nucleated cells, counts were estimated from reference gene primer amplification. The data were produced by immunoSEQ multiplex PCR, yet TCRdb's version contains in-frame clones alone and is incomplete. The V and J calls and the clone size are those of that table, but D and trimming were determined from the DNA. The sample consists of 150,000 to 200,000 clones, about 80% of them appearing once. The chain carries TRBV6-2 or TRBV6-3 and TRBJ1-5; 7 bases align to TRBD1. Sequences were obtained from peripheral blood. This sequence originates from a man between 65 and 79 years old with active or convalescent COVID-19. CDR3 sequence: CASSDRGNQPQHF. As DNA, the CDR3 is TGTGCCAGCAGTGACAGGGGCAATCAGCCCCAGCATTTT.